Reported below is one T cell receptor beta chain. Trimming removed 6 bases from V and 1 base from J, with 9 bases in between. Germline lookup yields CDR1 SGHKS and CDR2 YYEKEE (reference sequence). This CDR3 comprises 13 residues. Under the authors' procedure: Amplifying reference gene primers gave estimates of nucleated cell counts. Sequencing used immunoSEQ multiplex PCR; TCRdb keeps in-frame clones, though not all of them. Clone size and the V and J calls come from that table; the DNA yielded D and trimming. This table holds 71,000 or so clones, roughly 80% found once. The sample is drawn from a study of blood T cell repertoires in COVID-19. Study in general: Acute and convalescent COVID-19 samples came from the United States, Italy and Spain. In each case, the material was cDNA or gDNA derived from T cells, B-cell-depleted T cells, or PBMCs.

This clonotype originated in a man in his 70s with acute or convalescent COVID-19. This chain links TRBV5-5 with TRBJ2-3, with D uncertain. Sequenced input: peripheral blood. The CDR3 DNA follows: TGTGCCAGCACCCTCTACGGCACAGATACGCAGTATTTT. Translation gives CASTLYGTDTQYF.